This T cell receptor (beta chain) was recovered during a study of blood T cell repertoires in COVID-19. As for the study in general: Specimens from acute and convalescent COVID-19 originated in the United States, Italy and Spain. The analysed material was cDNA or gDNA that came from T cells, B-cell-depleted T cells, or PBMCs.

In the authors' workflow: Amplification of reference gene primers provided the estimated nucleated cell counts. The repertoire was sequenced with immunoSEQ multiplex PCR; TCRdb's copy has only in-frame clones and lacks some. V and J calls and clone size are given by that table; D and trimming were obtained from the DNA. Here the sample spans about 250,000 clones, 86% being singletons. V trimming: 10 bases; J trimming: 0 bases; junction bases outside the gene matches: 8. The CDR3 has 14 residues. Germline CDR1 is MNHEY and CDR2 is SVGAGI. This clonotype originated in a woman aged 25 to 39 with active or convalescent COVID-19. This chain joins TRBV6-5 and TRBJ1-2; 7 nucleotides align to TRBD1. Sequencing was carried out using peripheral blood. The CDR3 loop is CATEGAPPNYGYTF. Written as DNA, the CDR3 is TGTGCCACTGAGGGGGCCCCACCTAACTATGGCTACACCTTC.